Shown below are 13 T cell receptor beta chains from a single sample sequenced in a study of cytomegalovirus exposure and HLA in healthy donors (dated by TCRdb to the late 2010s). The library was prepared using the immunoSEQ multiplex PCR assay. A mixture of 60 forward primers for TCR Vbeta segments and 13 reverse primers for TCR Jbeta segments was used in the multiplex PCR. TCRdb holds this immuneACCESS table with in-frame rearrangements only. Some clones are missing; in checked studies, unresolved V genes explain under half, and the rest has no known cause. In this sample the table shows around 130,000 clones, 78% of which occur a single time. The ten largest clones add up to about 1.8% of the sample. Source material: PBMCs. All receptors derive from a woman aged 40 to 49 in good health and CMV-seronegative.

The chain combines TRBV7-9 with TRBJ2-1, with a possible D match to TRBD1 (5 bases). Germline-derived CDR1 and CDR2 are SEHNR and FQNEAQ (reference sequence). V lost 2 bases, J lost 2 bases, and 10 bases lay in between. The CDR3 covers 15 residues. The CDR3 loop reads CASSLTATAYNEQFF. Written as DNA, the CDR3 is TGTGCCAGCAGCTTAACCGCGACAGCCTACAATGAGCAGTTCTTC.

V usage is TRBV7-6 and J usage is TRBJ2-3; D is ambiguous. Germline CDR1 reads SGHVS; CDR2 reads FNYEAQ. The CDR3 spans 14 residues. V gave up 5 bases and J gave up 3 bases, with 12 bases separating them. The CDR3 DNA reads as TGTGCCAGCAGCGTACTCACCTTGACAGATACGCAGTATTTT. The encoded protein is CASSVLTLTDTQYF.

This CDR3 reads CASSLTGQGSYEQYF. In nucleotides, the CDR3 is TGCGCCAGCAGCCTGACGGGACAGGGGTCCTACGAGCAGTACTTC. The chain recombines TRBV5-1 with TRBJ2-5; 10 nucleotides line up with TRBD1. The DNA end favors TRBJ2-7, so the J call may be wrong. Germline-derived CDR1 and CDR2 are SGHRS and YFSETQ. This CDR3 comprises 15 residues.

The chain uses TRBV7-7 and TRBJ2-3, with 7 bases matching TRBD2. Trimming took 0 bases from V and 4 from J; bases not matched to a gene: 4. From germline, CDR1 is SSHAT and CDR2 FNYEAQ (reference sequence). The CDR3 extends over 15 amino acids. DNA for the CDR3: TGTGCCAGCAGCTTAGCGGGAGGGCGTGCAGATACGCAGTATTTT. It yields the protein CASSLAGGRADTQYF.

The genes are TRBV5-1 and TRBJ2-5; 7 nucleotides line up with TRBD1. V trimming: 4 bases; J trimming: 0 bases; junction bases outside the gene matches: 12. Germline V gives CDR1 SGHRS, CDR2 YFSETQ. The CDR3 length is 17 residues. CDR3 sequence: CASSPDLQQGYQETQYF. In DNA, the CDR3 is TGCGCCAGCAGCCCGGACCTCCAACAGGGGTACCAAGAGACCCAGTACTTC.

The chain couples TRBV6-1 to TRBJ2-2; TRBD2 matches at 8 bases. Germline V gene data show CDR1 as MNHNS and CDR2 as SASEGT. The CDR3 runs to 12 residues. J was trimmed by 6 bases and V by 8 bases; bases with no gene match: 2. CDR3 in amino acids: CASPGGSGELFF. CDR3 coding DNA: TGTGCCAGCCCGGGGGGGTCCGGGGAGCTGTTTTTT.

V gene TRBV11-1 combines with J gene TRBJ1-3; no clear D gene. This CDR3 contains 14 residues. V lost 5 bases, J lost 4 bases, and 12 bases lay in between. The V gene's germline CDR1 is SGHAT and CDR2 FQDESV (reference sequence). The CDR3 nucleotides read TGTGCCAGCAGCCCCCCTGGGGAGGGAAACACCATATATTTT. It specifies CASSPPGEGNTIYF.

The chain uses TRBV11-2 and TRBJ2-1, with TRBD1 identical over 8 bases. V trimming: 3 bases; J trimming: 4 bases; junction bases outside the gene matches: 5. The CDR3 runs 15 residues. Germline CDR1 reads SGHAT; CDR2 reads FQNNGV. CDR3 DNA sequence: TGTGCCAGCAGCTTCGACAGGGGCCTTTACAATGAGCAGTTCTTC. Translated, it gives CASSFDRGLYNEQFF.

The chain recombines TRBV9 with TRBJ2-1; 9 nucleotides agree with TRBD2. V shed 4 bases, J shed 6 bases, and the junction held 8 bases outside the gene matches. This CDR3 comprises 15 residues. Germline loops: CDR1 SGDLS, CDR2 YYNGEE. The CDR3 loop reads CASSSNSGRVNEQFF. CDR3 coding DNA: TGTGCCAGCAGCTCCAATAGCGGGAGAGTCAATGAGCAGTTCTTC.

The chain has TRBV16 and TRBJ2-1, with 8 positions matching TRBD2. This CDR3 spans 16 amino acids. The germline CDR1 and CDR2 sequences are KGHSY and FQNENV. The V and J ends lost 0 bases and 8 bases, in that order; junction bases with no gene match: 9. Written as DNA, the CDR3 is TGTGCCAGCAGCCAATCGGGACTAGTGACAGAGGATGAGCAGTTCTTC. It translates to CASSQSGLVTEDEQFF.

V is TRBV2 and J is TRBJ1-4; 8 positions agree with TRBD1. CDR1 and CDR2 from the germline V gene are SNHLY and FYNNEI. The CDR3 has 15 residues. V shed 0 bases and J 8 bases; nucleotides not matched to a gene: 5. The CDR3 coding sequence is TGTGCCAGCAGTGAAGCAGGAGACAGGGGCGAAAAACTGTTTTTT. It specifies CASSEAGDRGEKLFF.

The chain joins TRBV20-1 to TRBJ2-3; weak D call: TRBD2 (5 bases). The CDR3 is made up of 11 amino acids. Per the germline V gene, CDR1 is DFQATT and CDR2 is SNEGSKA (reference sequence). The V and J ends lost 6 bases and 13 bases respectively, with 17 bases between them. The DNA of the CDR3 is TGCAGTGCCCTGACTACAAGTAGAGAGTATTTT. This sequence encodes CSALTTSREYF.

The CDR3 coding sequence is TGCGCCAGCAGCCCTAGCGGGGAGGTAGAGCAGTTCTTC. Translated, it gives CASSPSGEVEQFF. This chain uses TRBV5-1 with TRBJ2-1, with 9 positions matching TRBD2. CDR1 SGHRS and CDR2 YFSETQ come from the germline V gene. This CDR3 comprises 13 residues. J lost 10 bases, V lost 4 bases, and 6 bases had no gene match.